The rows below give T cell receptor beta chains drawn from one sample of a study of CD8 T cells in ankylosing spondylitis. TCRdb fed the 5' RACE reads into MiXCR, producing one record per CDR3 protein. The sample includes 200,000 to 300,000 distinct CDR3 sequences, under 35% seen only once; the top ten take approximately 4%. The specimen was blood, either unsorted or a sorted T cell fraction (not recorded which). The receptors derive from a male donor with ankylosing spondylitis or in good health (not recorded which). The CDR3 runs from the conserved cysteine through the conserved F or W. A D gene is named only where the DNA matches it firmly. Only some rows state a clone size, as once, few, many or a class for expanded clones.

D gene,V gene,J gene,clone size,CDR3 protein,CDR3 DNA
.,TRBV12-3/TRBV12-4,TRBJ2-6,few,CASSRSDSGANVLTF,TGTGCCAGCAGTCGGTCTGACTCTGGGGCCAACGTCCTGACTTTC
.,TRBV20-1,TRBJ2-2,few,CSARVSARKNTGELFF,TGCAGTGCTAGAGTGTCAGCCAGAAAGAACACCGGGGAGCTGTTTTTT
.,TRBV29-1,TRBJ2-3,few,CSVFGTDTQYF,TGCAGCGTTTTCGGCACAGATACGCAGTATTTT
.,TRBV11-2,TRBJ2-1,.,CASSLVWWGVGVLNYNEQFF,TGTGCCAGCAGCTTAGTTTGGTGGGGTGTCGGTGTTCTCAACTACAATGAGCAGTTCTTC
TRBD2,TRBV20-1,TRBJ2-1,once,CSAGTSPISSEQFF,TGCAGTGCCGGGACTAGCCCTATAAGTAGTGAGCAGTTCTTC
.,TRBV25-1,TRBJ2-7,.,CASSAGRGQVVEQYF,TGTGCCAGCAGTGCCGGGAGGGGGCAAGTGGTCGAGCAGTACTTC
.,TRBV29-1,TRBJ2-3,many,CSVLKGTDTQYF,TGCAGCGTGTTGAAAGGCACAGATACGCAGTATTTT
TRBD1,TRBV6-1,TRBJ2-3,once,CASSTYRGADTQYF,TGTGCCAGCAGTACATACAGGGGGGCAGATACGCAGTATTTT
TRBD2,TRBV6-5,TRBJ2-2,few,CASSSTRTSGPAGTGELFF,TGTGCCAGCAGTTCCACTCGGACTAGCGGGCCCGCGGGGACCGGGGAGCTGTTTTTT
.,TRBV20-1,TRBJ2-1,.,CSARKGSGGEQFF,TGCAGTGCTAGAAAAGGTAGTGGAGGTGAGCAGTTCTTC
.,TRBV20-1,TRBJ2-7,once,CSAQGPPEAYEQYF,TGCAGTGCCCAGGGACCTCCGGAGGCCTACGAGCAGTACTTC
.,TRBV2,TRBJ2-7,.,CASSERPHSYEQYF,TGTGCCAGCAGTGAACGGCCCCACTCCTACGAGCAGTACTTC
.,TRBV20-1,TRBJ1-1,many,CSAMGHLNTEAFF,TGCAGTGCTATGGGACACCTGAACACTGAAGCTTTCTTT
TRBD2,TRBV27,TRBJ2-3,.,CASSVRLLAGGPSTDTQYF,TGTGCCAGCTCAGTTCGGCTACTAGCGGGGGGACCTAGCACAGATACGCAGTATTTT
TRBD1,TRBV20-1,TRBJ2-7,.,CSAREPRGLPEQYF,TGCAGTGCTAGAGAACCCAGGGGGCTCCCCGAGCAGTACTTC
.,TRBV6-6,TRBJ2-5,once,CASSPTHYETQYF,TGTGCCAGCAGTCCCACACATTACGAGACCCAGTACTTC
.,TRBV20-1,TRBJ2-7,few,CSATGAGTYEQYF,TGCAGTGCAACCGGGGCGGGGACCTACGAGCAGTACTTC
.,TRBV20-1,TRBJ1-2,.,CSARSDTSNYGYTF,TGCAGTGCTAGGTCGGACACATCTAACTATGGCTACACCTTC
.,TRBV5-1,TRBJ2-3,.,CASSLERETDTQYF,TGCGCCAGCAGCTTGGAGAGGGAGACAGATACGCAGTATTTT
.,TRBV9,TRBJ2-3,.,CASSVGEHIGSTDTQYF,TGTGCCAGCAGCGTAGGGGAACACATAGGGAGCACAGATACGCAGTATTTT